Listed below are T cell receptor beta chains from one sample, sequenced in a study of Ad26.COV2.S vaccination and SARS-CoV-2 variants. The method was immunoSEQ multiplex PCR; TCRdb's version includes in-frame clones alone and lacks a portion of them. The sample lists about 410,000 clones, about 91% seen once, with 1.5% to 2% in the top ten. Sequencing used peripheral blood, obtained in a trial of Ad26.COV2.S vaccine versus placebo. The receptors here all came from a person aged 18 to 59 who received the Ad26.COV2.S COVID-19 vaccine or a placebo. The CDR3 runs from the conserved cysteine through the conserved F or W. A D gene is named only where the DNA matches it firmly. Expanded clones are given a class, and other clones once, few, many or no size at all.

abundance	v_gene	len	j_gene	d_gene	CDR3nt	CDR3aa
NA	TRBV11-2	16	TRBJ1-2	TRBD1	TGTGCCAGCAGCTCCCGGACAGGGGCGGGGAACTATGGCTACACCTTC	CASSSRTGAGNYGYTF
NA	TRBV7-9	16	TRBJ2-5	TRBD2	TGTGCCAGCAGCTTTCTAGCGGGAGGAGGGGTAGAGACCCAGTACTTC	CASSFLAGGGVETQYF
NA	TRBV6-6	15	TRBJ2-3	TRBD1	TGTGCCAGCAGATTCCAGGGGGCGCGCACAGATACGCAGTATTTT	CASRFQGARTDTQYF
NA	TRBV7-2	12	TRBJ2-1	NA	TGTGCCAGCAGCCTGGGACTCGGGTTAGTCTTCTTC	CASSLGLGLVFF
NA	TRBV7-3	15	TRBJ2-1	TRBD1	TGTGCCAGCAGCCCCACCGGACAGGACACCAATGAGCAGTTCTTC	CASSPTGQDTNEQFF
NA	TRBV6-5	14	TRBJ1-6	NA	TGTGCCGCATCTTCGGACTTTACTAATTCACCCCTCCACTTT	CAASSDFTNSPLHF
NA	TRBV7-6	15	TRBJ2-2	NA	TGTGCCAGCAGCTTAGATAGGAGTGTGTCCGGGGAGCTGTTTTTT	CASSLDRSVSGELFF
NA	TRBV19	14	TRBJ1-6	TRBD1	TGTGCCAGTAGTAAGCAGGGGGGAGATTCACCCCTCCACTTT	CASSKQGGDSPLHF
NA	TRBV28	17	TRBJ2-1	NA	TGTGCCAGCAGCCCAGCGATGGGCCTCGGCCCCTACAATGAGCAGTTCTTC	CASSPAMGLGPYNEQFF
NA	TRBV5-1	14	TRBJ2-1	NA	TGCGCCAGCAGATCTGACCAGACCTACAATGAGCAGTTCTTC	CASRSDQTYNEQFF
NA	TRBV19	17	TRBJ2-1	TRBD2	TGTGCCAGTAGTATGGGAATAGCGGGAGGTAGGGGCAATGAGCAGTTCTTC	CASSMGIAGGRGNEQFF
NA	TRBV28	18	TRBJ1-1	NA	TGTGCCAGCAGTTTCTCCCCTGATGGGTTGGGAATGAACACTGAAGCTTTCTTT	CASSFSPDGLGMNTEAFF
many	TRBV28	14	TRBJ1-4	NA	TGTGCCAGCAGTTTCCGGGGTAGAGGTGAAAAACTGTTTTTT	CASSFRGRGEKLFF
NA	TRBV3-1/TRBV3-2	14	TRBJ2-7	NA	TGTGCCAGCAGCCAAAGAGGGGATGGCTACGAGCAGTACTTC	CASSQRGDGYEQYF
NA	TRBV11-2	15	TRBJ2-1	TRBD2	TGTGCCAGCAGCTCGGGACTAGCACTGGTCTATGAGCAGTTCTTC	CASSSGLALVYEQFF
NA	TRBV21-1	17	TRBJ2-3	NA	TGTGCCAGCAGCATAATGGAGCGGGAGGCCGGCACAGATACGCAGTATTTT	CASSIMEREAGTDTQYF
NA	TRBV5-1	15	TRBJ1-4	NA	TGCGCCAGCAGCTTGGCCGCGGGGCTGAAGGAAAAACTGTTTTTT	CASSLAAGLKEKLFF
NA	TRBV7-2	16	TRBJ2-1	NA	TGTGCCAGCAGCTTAGGGCAGATTCTCTCCTACAATGAGCAGTTCTTC	CASSLGQILSYNEQFF
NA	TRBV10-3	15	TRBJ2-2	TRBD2	TGTGCCAGCATGGGACTAGCGGGAGACACCGGGGAGCTGTTTTTT	CASMGLAGDTGELFF
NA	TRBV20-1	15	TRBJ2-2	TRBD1	TGCAGTGCGAGTCAGGGGGTTACTTACGCCGGGGAGCTGTTTTTT	CSASQGVTYAGELFF
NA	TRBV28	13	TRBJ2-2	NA	TGTGCCAGCAGGGTGACGAACACCGGGGAGCTGTTTTTT	CASRVTNTGELFF
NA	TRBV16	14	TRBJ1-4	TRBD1	TGTGCCAGCAGCCAGACAGGGTCTAATGAAAAACTGTTTTTT	CASSQTGSNEKLFF
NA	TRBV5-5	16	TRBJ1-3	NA	TGTGCCAGCAGGCTCCGGGACACATACTCTGGAAACACCATATATTTT	CASRLRDTYSGNTIYF
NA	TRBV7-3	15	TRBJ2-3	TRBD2	TGTGCCAGCAGTTCGGGACTAGCGGGAGTAGATACGCAGTATTTT	CASSSGLAGVDTQYF
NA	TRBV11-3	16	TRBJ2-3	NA	TGTGCCAGCAGCCCTAGTGTTAGCGGATACACAGATACGCAGTATTTT	CASSPSVSGYTDTQYF
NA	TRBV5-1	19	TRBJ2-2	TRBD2	TGCGCCAGCAGCTCCACCTTGAGCGGGAGGGCCAGTGGCACCGGGGAGCTGTTTTTT	CASSSTLSGRASGTGELFF
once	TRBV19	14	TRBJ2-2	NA	TGTGCCAGTAGTATGAGGGGGAACACCGGGGAGCTGTTTTTT	CASSMRGNTGELFF
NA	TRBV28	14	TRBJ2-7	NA	TGTGCCAGCAGTTCCGGGACCCTCCCTTGGGAGCAGTACTTC	CASSSGTLPWEQYF
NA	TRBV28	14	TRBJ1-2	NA	TGTGCCAGCAGTACCGAGACAGTTCGTCGCGGCTACACCTTC	CASSTETVRRGYTF
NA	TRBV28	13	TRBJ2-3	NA	TGTGCCAGCAGTTTAGGGCGCACAGATACGCAGTATTTT	CASSLGRTDTQYF
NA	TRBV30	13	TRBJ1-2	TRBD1	TGTGCCTGTCAGACAGGGGGCGATTATGGCTACACCTTC	CACQTGGDYGYTF